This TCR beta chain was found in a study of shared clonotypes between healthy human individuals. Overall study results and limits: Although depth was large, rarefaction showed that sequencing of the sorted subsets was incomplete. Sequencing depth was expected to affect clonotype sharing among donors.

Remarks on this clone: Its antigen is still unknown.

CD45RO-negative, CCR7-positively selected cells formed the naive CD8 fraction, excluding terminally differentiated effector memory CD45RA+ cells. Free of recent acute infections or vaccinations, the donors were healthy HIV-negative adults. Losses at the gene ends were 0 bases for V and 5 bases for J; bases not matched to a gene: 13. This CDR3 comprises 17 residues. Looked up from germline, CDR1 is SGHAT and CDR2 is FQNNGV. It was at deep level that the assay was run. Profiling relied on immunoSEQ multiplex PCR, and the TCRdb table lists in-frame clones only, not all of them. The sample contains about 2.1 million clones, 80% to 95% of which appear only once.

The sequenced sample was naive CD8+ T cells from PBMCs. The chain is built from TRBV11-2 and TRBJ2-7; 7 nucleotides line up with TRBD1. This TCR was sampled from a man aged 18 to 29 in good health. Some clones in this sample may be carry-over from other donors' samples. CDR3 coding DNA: TGTGCCAGCAGCTTAGATCTTATTACAGGGGAATTTGACGAGCAGTACTTC. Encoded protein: CASSLDLITGEFDEQYF.